This entry lists 13 T cell receptor beta chains sequenced from one sample in a study of blood T cell repertoires in COVID-19. Sequencing used immunoSEQ multiplex PCR; TCRdb keeps in-frame clones, though not all of them. The repertoire consists of 75,000 to 95,000 clones, with 78% occurring once and the leading ten covering roughly a third. The specimen sequenced was peripheral blood. The receptors here all came from a man aged 55-75 years with COVID-19, enrolled during active disease.

This chain's CDR3 is CASSSGTGALNTGELFF. CDR3 coding DNA: TGTGCCAGCAGCTCCGGGACAGGGGCCTTAAACACCGGGGAGCTGTTTTTT. The chain uses TRBV7-3 and TRBJ2-2; 10 positions match TRBD1. This CDR3 region has 17 residues. With 4 bases clipped from V and 2 bases from J, the junction kept 7 bases outside the gene matches. Germline V gene lookup returns CDR1 SGHTA and CDR2 FQGTGA. The whole variable domain, filled in from reference TRBV7-3 and TRBJ2-2, reads GAGVSQTPSNKVTEKGKYVELRCDPISGHTALYWYRQSLGQGPEFLIYFQGTGAADDSGLPNDRFFAVRPEGSVSTLKIQRTERGDSAVYLCASSSGTGALNTGELFFGEGSRLTVL.

The rearrangement uses TRBV13 and TRBJ2-3, with TRBD1 matching 7 bases. The V segment lost 0 bases and the J segment 4 bases; nucleotides outside the gene matches: 4. Germline V CDR1 and CDR2: PRHDT, FYEKMQ (reference sequence). This CDR3 has 15 residues. CDR3 coding DNA: TGTGCCAGCAGCTTAGGCCGAGGGGGCGCAGATACGCAGTATTTT. This codes for CASSLGRGGADTQYF.

This chain joins TRBV2 and TRBJ1-2, with 9 bases lining up with TRBD1. Unmatched junction bases numbered 14, after V lost 5 bases and J lost 7 bases. The length of the CDR3 is 16 residues. Germline V gene lookup returns CDR1 SNHLY and CDR2 FYNNEI. CDR3: CASSLRTGQGLRGYTF. The CDR3 DNA is TGTGCCAGCAGTCTTAGAACGGGACAGGGTCTGCGTGGCTACACCTTC.

The chain has TRBV5-5 and TRBJ1-1; 7 bases line up with TRBD1. The CDR3 consists of 15 residues. The germline V gene has CDR1 SGHKS and CDR2 YYEKEE (reference sequence). Trimming took 2 bases from V and 4 from J; bases not matched to a gene: 8. The CDR3 DNA is TGTGCCAGCAGCTTACTAGACGGGACAGCCACTGAAGCTTTCTTT. Its translation is CASSLLDGTATEAFF. The variable domain in full, with the rest retrieved from reference TRBV5-5 and TRBJ1-1, is DAGVTQSPTHLIKTRGQQVTLRCSPISGHKSVSWYQQVLGQGPQFIFQYYEKEERGRGNFPDRFSARQFPNYSSELNVNALLLGDSALYLCASSLLDGTATEAFFGQGTRLTVV.

The chain links TRBV7-9 to TRBJ2-7; D remains ambiguous. This CDR3 is 15 amino acids long. Trimming stripped 1 base from V and 6 bases from J, with 16 bases between. Germline values: CDR1 SEHNR, CDR2 FQNEAQ (reference sequence). The CDR3 DNA is TGTGCCAGCAGCTTAGGAGATCTTTGGAGTTCCGAGCAGTACTTC. Protein product: CASSLGDLWSSEQYF.

The genes are TRBV7-2 and TRBJ1-3; no clear D gene. Germline CDR1 and CDR2: SGHTA and FQGNSA. Trimming pared 5 bases from V and 0 bases from J, leaving 8 bases between. This CDR3 contains 14 residues. CDR3 DNA: TGTGCCAGCAGCCCCGACACCTCTGGAAACACCATATATTTT. Its translation is CASSPDTSGNTIYF.

The sample holds one count of this clone. The sample contains more than one DNA sequence encoding this CDR3. The chain has TRBV5-1 and TRBJ1-1, with TRBD1 matching 7 bases. The CDR3 totals 14 residues. In germline, CDR1 is SGHRS, CDR2 YFSETQ. V lost 3 bases and J lost 0; bases outside the gene matches: 2. The CDR3 here is CASSSQGMNTEAFF. The CDR3 DNA sequence: TGCGCCAGCAGCTCACAGGGGATGAACACTGAAGCTTTCTTT.

This clone was observed a handful of times. The chain uses TRBV2 and TRBJ1-2, with TRBD1 as a possible D gene (5 bases). The CDR3 runs 15 residues. Germline loops: CDR1 SNHLY, CDR2 FYNNEI. Trimming left V 1 base short and J 4 bases short, with 13 bases between. DNA of the CDR3: TGTGCCAGCAGTGAAGGAGAGGGGAGGGTCTATGGCTACACCTTC. Translating gives CASSEGEGRVYGYTF.

The V call is TRBV5-1, the J call TRBJ2-5; D is uncertain. Trimming left V 3 bases short and J 5 bases short, with 14 bases between. The CDR3 spans 14 residues. From germline, CDR1 is SGHRS and CDR2 YFSETQ. CDR3 DNA: TGCGCCAGCAGCTCCTCGACTGCGTCCGAGACCCAGTACTTC. This sequence encodes CASSSSTASETQYF.

This clone has only one observation. The genes are TRBV19 and TRBJ2-6; 9 bases match TRBD1. In germline, CDR1 is LNHDA, CDR2 SQIVND (reference sequence). V trimming: 4 bases; J trimming: 0 bases; junction bases outside the gene matches: 4. The CDR3 length is 17 residues. Written as DNA, the CDR3 is TGTGCCAGTAGTAGGGACAGGGCGATCTCTGGGGCCAACGTCCTGACTTTC. Translating it yields CASSRDRAISGANVLTF.

The chain couples TRBV7-9 to TRBJ2-5; 15 bases fit TRBD2. The CDR3 covers 16 residues. The ends lost 5 bases at V and 5 bases at J; junction bases unmatched: 6. The germline V gene encodes CDR1 SEHNR and CDR2 FQNEAQ (reference sequence). The CDR3 DNA is TGTGCCAGCAGCCCCTCCGGGACTAGCGGGGGGGAGACCCAGTACTTC. Residues: CASSPSGTSGGETQYF.

This clone has more than one count but fewer than ten. V is TRBV11-3 and J is TRBJ2-5, with D perhaps matching TRBD1 (5 bases). This CDR3 region has 15 residues. Germline assignment: CDR1 SGHNT and CDR2 YENEEA. V gave up 7 bases and J gave up 4 bases, with 19 bases separating them. The CDR3 is CASTPSLGRGETQYF. The DNA of the CDR3 is TGTGCCAGCACCCCTAGTTTGGGGCGTGGAGAGACCCAGTACTTC.

This chain uses TRBV9 with TRBJ2-3, with D unclear. The CDR3 consists of 13 residues. Per the germline V gene, CDR1 is SGDLS and CDR2 is YYNGEE. The ends were cut back, 4 bases at V and 1 base at J, with 7 bases in the middle. In DNA, the CDR3 is TGTGCCAGCAGCCCATTTGGCACAGATACGCAGTATTTT. It codes for CASSPFGTDTQYF. The variable domain in full, completed from reference TRBV9 and TRBJ2-3, reads DSGVTQTPKHLITATGQRVTLRCSPRSGDLSVYWYQQSLDQGLQFLIQYYNGEERAKGNILERFSAQQFPDLHSELNLSSLELGDSALYFCASSPFGTDTQYFGPGTRLTVL.